The 7 T cell receptor beta chains listed next were all sequenced from one sample in a study of response to subunit inactivated influenza vaccine. TCRdb itself ran the RT-PCR reads through MiXCR, one entry per CDR3 protein. Of about 620,000 distinct CDR3 sequences in the sample, about an eighth were seen once. Sequencing used PBMCs from blood, obtained on the day of vaccination. The receptors here all came from a man aged 50 to 59 who received an inactivated influenza vaccine.

The chain carries TRBV29-1 and TRBJ1-1; possibly TRBD1 for D (5 bases). The V end was cut by 0 bases, the J end by 0 bases, with 11 bases between. Germline V gives CDR1 SQVTM, CDR2 ANQGSEA. The CDR3 runs 15 residues. The CDR3 DNA reads as TGCAGCGTTGAAGATCCGGGGGTTGTGAACACTGAAGCTTTCTTT. Translation: CSVEDPGVVNTEAFF.

This clonotype turned up a few times. The CDR3 DNA reads as TGTGCCAGCAGCTTGGAGCTGAATAGTTGGGAGACCCAGTACTTC. Translation: CASSLELNSWETQYF. This chain uses TRBV5-6 with TRBJ2-5; D ambiguous. The CDR3 extends over 15 amino acids. CDR1 and CDR2 from the germline V gene are SGHDT and YYEEEE. V lost 0 bases and J 5 bases, leaving 14 bases between the germline ends.

Ten or more counts support this clonotype. The chain recombines TRBV7-8 with TRBJ2-3, with D perhaps matching TRBD1 (6 bases). The CDR3 is made up of 14 amino acids. Germline CDR1 reads SGHVS; CDR2 reads FQNEAQ. The V end lost 7 bases, the J end lost 5 bases, and 16 bases lay between the germline ends. The CDR3 reads CASTSWGREDTQYF. The CDR3 DNA reads as TGTGCCAGCACCTCCTGGGGGCGCGAAGATACGCAGTATTTT.

At least ten counts were recorded for this clonotype. The CDR3 reads CSARDEGRTGETQYF. CDR3 DNA: TGCAGTGCTAGAGACGAAGGGAGGACGGGAGAGACCCAGTACTTC. J is TRBJ2-5 and V is TRBV20-1; tentatively, D is TRBD2 (6 bases). With 0 bases removed from V and 4 bases from J, the gap between germline ends came to 15 bases. Germline CDR1 DFQATT, CDR2 SNEGSKA (reference sequence). The CDR3 covers 15 residues.

In its sample, this clonotype was seen many times. The chain recombines TRBV28 with TRBJ1-5; TRBD1 might be the D (5 bases). The germline CDR1 and CDR2 sequences are MDHEN and SYDVKM. Trimming cost V 8 bases and J 0 bases, with 8 bases left between them. The CDR3 consists of 13 residues. CDR3 sequence reads: CASEGDSNQPQHF. The CDR3, as DNA: TGTGCCAGCGAAGGGGATAGCAATCAGCCCCAGCATTTT.

The V and J genes are TRBV29-1 and TRBJ2-2; tentative D call: TRBD2 (5 bases). V was shortened by 7 bases and J by 6 bases, with 21 bases between the two germline ends. The CDR3 consists of 15 residues. The V gene's germline CDR1 is SQVTM and CDR2 ANQGSEA. The CDR3 DNA is TGCAGCGGAAGACGGGGAGATGGTGTTGCCGGGGAGCTGTTTTTT. This sequence encodes CSGRRGDGVAGELFF.

This clonotype was counted a few times. The chain links TRBV14 to TRBJ2-5; no clear D gene. The CDR3 sequence is 15 residues long. Deletions cut 3 bases from V and 2 bases from J, with 13 bases between. Germline lookup yields CDR1 SGHDN and CDR2 FVKESK. The CDR3 DNA reads TGTGCCAGCAGCCATTCGGCTGGGAATCAAGAGACCCAGTACTTC. As protein: CASSHSAGNQETQYF.